This TCR beta chain was recorded in a study of T-cell memory formation after mild COVID-19. On the study more broadly: Clusters were largely donor specific. Study-level points and caveats: Confirmation of SARS-CoV-2 specificity was lacking for second-wave clones peaking day 37. Clones contracting over day 15 to 85 were CD4/CD8 balanced, with later expanders leaning CD4+.

TCRdb recomputed calls from the 5' RACE reads with MiXCR, one row per CDR3 protein. The top ten hold about a fifth of the sample, which has around 340,000 distinct CDR3 sequences, around 15% seen once. The V gene's germline CDR1 is LGHNA and CDR2 YSLEER. The CDR3 is made up of 15 amino acids. The germline V and J ends were trimmed by 4 bases and 8 bases, with 20 bases remaining between them. This clonotype has a handful of counts. Its antigen remains unknown. V and J are TRBV4-3 and TRBJ1-2; D perhaps matches TRBD1 (5 bases). Sequenced input: PBMCs or a T cell subset sorted from them (not recorded which). This sequence originates from a man aged 18 to 30 who had mild COVID-19 (a few samples of this study predate the infection). Cell type and time point are not known. CDR3 sequence: CASSLKGGPRDGYTF. As DNA, the CDR3 is TGCGCCAGCAGCCTAAAAGGAGGGCCCAGGGACGGCTACACCTTC.